The TCR beta chain described here comes from a study of cytomegalovirus exposure and HLA in healthy donors (dated by TCRdb to the late 2010s). Background on the whole study: According to an earlier analysis of 550 to 750 of the donors, 150 million to 200 million T cells yielded 120 million or so unique TCR beta sequences and 276 Gb of sequence data. To study patterns of TCR occurrence, a later analysis re-analyzed previously published TCR beta repertoires from 600 to 750 donors and added high-resolution HLA genotyping. All discovery cohort repertoires had been generated using a single sequencing platform. The aim of the study was to test whether cataloging public T cell receptors could identify signatures of past pathogen exposure. Five DR-DQ haplotypes were treated as single units for association and clustering because of strong linkage in the cohort. An early release that covered some 630 HLA-typed donors contained approximately 300 gigabases of sequencing data and 80 million or so unique TCR sequences. Both class I and class II loci were covered by HLA typing, at four-digit resolution. The genetic ancestry cluster associated with self-reported Caucasian donors included 81% of the roughly 400 genotyped donors. The number of donors typed differed by locus, with roughly 629-640 for A, B, C, DRB1 and DQB1, around 500 for DQA1, 600 to 610 for DPA1, and some 440 for DPB1. In the later analysis, no new phenotypic data were used to find candidate immune exposures; instead, reliance was placed on TCR beta sequences and their occurrence across donors. The T cell repertoires of around 670 subjects were profiled by immunosequencing and related to cytomegalovirus serostatus. A separate validation cohort of roughly 130 different subjects was used in addition to the approximately 640-subject first cohort. In an earlier analysis of a few hundred of the donors, high-throughput TCR beta sequencing was used to judge whether each TCR beta V gene segment behaved as functional or pseudogenic. Among under 450 genotyped donors of the cohort, an average of around 240,000 unique TCR beta nucleotide sequences were sequenced per donor, around 18% of them non-productive. To predict cytomegalovirus infection status, the study brought together high-throughput TCR immunosequencing, statistical association of individual TCRs with disease status, and machine learning. A later genetic analysis took genome-wide SNP genotypes for 398 of the 666 donors and used that subset as a discovery cohort. Alongside the repertoire data, information on donor age, sex, ethnicity and CMV serostatus was compiled. Points the paper makes about the study in general: Roughly 15 rarely observed V segments, including chromosome 9 orphons, were excluded from the earlier analysis of several hundred of the donors because counts were too low. In a later genetic analysis, a missense DCLRE1C variant was associated with V-gene and J-gene trimming of TCR beta chains, and the association was replicated in an independent cohort. A later analysis associated 16,951 TCR beta sequences with specific HLA alleles at a false discovery rate of 0.05. For the cohort, immune exposure information was limited to CMV serostatus. Because the 87-base-pair reads could not distinguish some IMGT-functional V segments, including TRBV6-2 and TRBV6-3, those segments were excluded. In the study, 150 to 200 TCR beta chains were listed as associated with cytomegalovirus. In an earlier analysis of some 500 of the donors, most TCR beta V segments were observed in productive rearrangements about 87% or about 30% of the time, broadly matching IMGT annotations. Compared with the approximately 710-donor mean, donors in an Asian-associated ancestry cluster had fewer N-insertions in productive TCRs, according to a later genetic analysis. Assigning TCR associations to individual alleles was difficult when HLA alleles, especially DR and DQ, strongly co-occurred. In a later analysis, most CMV-associated TCR beta chains were found to appear HLA-restricted, with HLA associations seemingly driven largely by CMV exposure. Linkage disequilibrium might explain the correlated functional status among segregating V segments, but an unknown experimental factor could not be excluded. According to a later analysis, parvovirus B19, influenza, CMV and Epstein-Barr virus appeared linked to several top co-occurrence clusters. Across donors, most TCR sequences were observed very rarely, whereas some public TCRs were present in many individuals. It was suggested by the authors that the approach could potentially be generalized to other disease states and immunological phenotypes. Presence/absence analyses assumed roughly uniform sequencing depth across donors, an assumption that may not hold. A cluster of highly shared sequence variants was judged likely to be a technical artifact of the sequencing pipeline. A later analysis found that TCR association rates varied across HLA loci, with DRB1 alleles showing the most associated TCRs and HLA-C alleles the fewest. A further reported finding was that TCR beta sequences accurately predicted the HLA-A and HLA-B alleles for most subjects in the first cohort. The classifier was reported to diagnose cytomegalovirus status with high specificity and sensitivity in both the original cohort and the validation cohort. Because HLA typing was unavailable for some donors at each locus, only the typed subset was used in association tests. The cohort was sequenced for TCR beta chains only, and without alpha or paired-chain data the features that could be detected were limited. A few of the identified cytomegalovirus-associated TCR beta chains were confirmed in vitro to be specific for cytomegalovirus antigens. Compared with equally common non-associated chains, HLA-associated TCR beta chains in a later analysis were more clonally expanded and had lower generation probabilities.

Counted from cysteine to phenylalanine, this CDR3 has 15 amino acids. Only the CDR3 portion is preserved as DNA: 45 bases, with reading frame beginning at the first base. The germline V gene (reference sequence) provides CDR1 LNHDA and CDR2 SQIVND. V was cut back by 8 bases and J by 3 bases, leaving a gap of 19 bases between them. Comment on this clone: The target of this receptor is not known. The input lacks base qualities; no much larger clone sits a single base away.

The cohort comprised some 730 healthy bone marrow donors. Cohort members were all nominally healthy when sampled, although unrecorded immune exposures were likely present. The donor was CMV seronegative and belonged to the group of more than 300 seronegative cohort members. A peripheral blood sample was collected from each donor, and TCR beta sequencing was performed on peripheral blood mononuclear cells. The Qiagen DNeasy Blood Extraction Kit was used to extract genomic DNA from the blood cell samples. Libraries were prepared through the immunoSEQ multiplex PCR assay. The multiplex PCR relied on a mix of 60 forward primers for TCR Vbeta segments and 13 reverse primers for TCR Jbeta segments. A multiplex PCR assay on genomic DNA amplified the CDR3 region of rearranged TCR beta genes. The amplified TCR beta libraries were sequenced on the Illumina HiSeq System as 87-base-pair reads. The authors processed their data as follows. A later analysis counted about 76 million unique TCR beta chains across the 666 repertoires, and around 9.9 million of these chains were shared by at least two donors. Raw reads were error-corrected and collapsed into unique sequences by a nearest-neighbor algorithm in which closely related sequences were merged to remove PCR and sequencing errors. CDR3 sequences were aligned to IMGT reference sequences to assign V, D and J gene segments. For a sequence to be retained, a match of at least six nucleotides was required to both a V gene segment and a J gene segment. A rearrangement was called productive if the CDR3 had no stop codons and remained in frame with V and J, and every other rearrangement was called non-productive. CDR3 was defined according to IMGT convention as the region running from the second conserved V-encoded cysteine to the conserved J-encoded phenylalanine. The earlier analysis of about 500 of the donors excluded sequences that lacked an unambiguous match to a single V gene segment. An earlier analysis of 500 to 600 of the donors classified V segments as functional when productive rearrangements were above 56.7% and as segregating when the standard deviation between donors was above 5%. A statistical classification framework was developed to diagnose cytomegalovirus status using the catalog of TCR beta chain sequences. A later analysis assigned V and J genes by comparing TCR nucleotide sequences with IMGT/GENE-DB human TR gene sequences. In a later analysis, CDR3 sequences and most-parsimonious VDJ recombination scenarios were assigned using the TCRdist pipeline. In a later analysis, each TCR beta chain was defined by its CDR3 amino acid sequence together with its V-gene family, and reads without a unique V-gene family were excluded. In a later analysis, approximately 640 highly shared, low-generation-probability nucleotide sequences were removed to address suspected cross-contamination and a sequencing artifact. In a later analysis, a clonal expansion index was calculated for each public chain from normalized within-repertoire ranks of inferred template counts. Generation probabilities in a later analysis came from a VDJ recombination model fitted to out-of-frame rearrangements, and those results were checked against IGoR. In a later analysis, hypergeometric tests were used to score TCR-TCR, TCR-HLA and TCR-CMV co-occurrence, with a repertoire-size bias correction applied to TCR pairs. False discovery rates were estimated in a later analysis by permuting HLA or CMV assignments 20 times. In a later analysis, co-occurring TCRs were grouped with DBSCAN, and TCRdist sequence similarity was added when clustering was performed within HLA-allele-positive subsets. For co-occurrence clustering, repertoires with fewer than 30,000 or more than 120,000 public chains were excluded, along with four or five repertoires with anomalous nucleotide sharing. TCRdb provides this immuneACCESS table in a form limited to in-frame rearrangements. Some clones are lacking; in checked studies, under half of them reflect an unresolved V gene, and why the rest are absent is not known. The V and J calls and the clone size are those of that table, but D and trimming were determined from the DNA. The sample data list 95,000 to 100,000 clones, and over 60% of these were observed just once. The ten biggest clones cover roughly 7.7% of the sample.

The receptor was derived from a female donor in good health and CMV-seronegative. Source material: PBMCs. Recombination joined TRBV19 with TRBJ1-2, and the D gene may be TRBD1, 5 bases matching. The CDR3 in this case is CASQYPGGADYGYTF. The nucleotide sequence reads TGTGCCAGTCAGTACCCGGGAGGGGCTGACTATGGCTACACCTTC.